What follows are 21 T cell receptor beta chains derived from one specimen sequenced in a study of blood T cell repertoires in COVID-19. Clones were read by immunoSEQ multiplex PCR, and TCRdb kept only the in-frame ones, dropping some. The table includes under 80,000 clones, around 89% detected once. The sample was peripheral blood. The origin of the receptors is a man in his sixties or seventies with active or convalescent COVID-19.

The rearrangement uses TRBV5-1 and TRBJ1-1, with D tentatively TRBD1 (6 bases). Trimming took 0 bases from V and 5 from J, leaving 14 bases between them. CDR3 length equals 15 residues. Germline V gene sequence: CDR1 SGHRS, CDR2 YFSETQ. The CDR3, as DNA: TGCGCCAGCAGCTTGGGGCAGGGGCAGGGAACTGAAGCTTTCTTT. Residues: CASSLGQGQGTEAFF. Complete variable domain (other parts from reference TRBV5-1 and TRBJ1-1): KAGVTQTPRYLIKTRGQQVTLSCSPISGHRSVSWYQQTPGQGLQFLFEYFSETQRNKGNFPGRFSGRQFSNSRSEMNVSTLELGDSALYLCASSLGQGQGTEAFFGQGTRLTVV.

V and J are TRBV29-1 and TRBJ2-2; 8 bases align to TRBD2. The CDR3 contains 15 residues. Germline values: CDR1 SQVTM, CDR2 ANQGSEA. V lost 7 bases to trimming and J lost 2 bases; unmatched junction nucleotides: 9. The CDR3 sequence is CSARAGVGNTGELFF. The CDR3 DNA is TGCAGCGCTCGAGCGGGAGTGGGAAACACCGGGGAGCTGTTTTTT.

The chain recombines TRBV19 with TRBJ2-7; 7 positions match TRBD2. J was trimmed by 3 bases and V by 3 bases; bases with no gene match: 5. From germline, CDR1 is LNHDA and CDR2 SQIVND (reference sequence). The CDR3 covers 14 residues. The DNA of the CDR3 is TGTGCCAGTAGTATTGGACTAGAAAACTACGAGCAGTACTTC. This codes for CASSIGLENYEQYF.

The DNA of the CDR3 is TGCGCCAGCAGCCAAGGACCGGGAGGGCACTATAGGAAGTATTTT. Translation gives CASSQGPGGHYRKYF. The V gene is TRBV4-3, the J gene TRBJ2-3; 8 bases map to TRBD2. With 1 base clipped from V and 13 bases from J, the junction kept 13 bases outside the gene matches. This CDR3 is built from 15 residues. Germline assignment: CDR1 LGHNA and CDR2 YSLEER.

The J gene is TRBJ2-7, the V gene TRBV5-6; the D is unclear. This CDR3 contains 13 residues. CDR1 and CDR2 (germline): SGHDT, YYEEEE. V was cut by 1 base and J by 0 bases, with 5 bases left in between. CDR3 sequence reads: CASSLYGSYEQYF. The CDR3 DNA reads TGTGCCAGCAGCTTGTACGGCTCCTACGAGCAGTACTTC.

The chain combines TRBV5-5 with TRBJ1-1; D may be TRBD1 (5 bases). The V gene lost 0 bases and the J gene lost 7 bases, with 7 bases spanning the gap. This CDR3 is 12 amino acids long. CDR1 and CDR2 (germline): SGHKS, YYEKEE (reference sequence). In DNA, the CDR3 is TGTGCCAGCAGCTTGGTGGGGGGTGAAGCTTTCTTT. Translation: CASSLVGGEAFF.

The chain recombines TRBV3-1 (or the pseudogene TRBV3-2) with TRBJ1-2; D is uncertain. V shed 1 base and J shed 4 bases, with 10 bases lying between them. Germline-derived CDR1 and CDR2 are LGHDT and YNNKEL (reference sequence). The CDR3 has 14 residues. The CDR3 loop reads CASSQAGRSYGYTF. In nucleotides, the CDR3 is TGTGCCAGCAGCCAAGCGGGTAGGAGCTATGGCTACACCTTC.

This clone appeared a few times. The chain is built from TRBV28 and TRBJ1-2, with 9 bases aligning to TRBD1. Trimming removed 6 bases from V and 4 bases from J; junction bases left unmatched: 9. Germline values: CDR1 MDHEN, CDR2 SYDVKM. This CDR3 is 15 amino acids long. CDR3 in amino acids: CASSFGTGMSYGYTF. As DNA, the CDR3 is TGTGCCAGCAGCTTCGGGACAGGGATGTCCTATGGCTACACCTTC.

The V call is TRBV29-1, the J call TRBJ1-2; 8 bases align to TRBD1. Germline V gene data show CDR1 as SQVTM and CDR2 as ANQGSEA. The CDR3 length is 13 residues. J gave up 0 bases and V 7 bases, and 4 bases lay outside the gene matches. DNA for the CDR3: TGCAGCGCTCTGGACAGGGCTAACTATGGCTACACCTTC. As protein: CSALDRANYGYTF.

The V gene is TRBV14, the J gene TRBJ1-2; a possible D gene is TRBD1 (5 bases). The CDR3 has 16 amino acids. Trimming pared 1 base from V and 5 bases from J, leaving 17 bases between. The V gene's germline CDR1 is SGHDN and CDR2 FVKESK. The CDR3 DNA reads TGTGCCAGCAGCCAAGGAGTTGGGGCCGAGGAGTATGGCTACACCTTC. Translation gives CASSQGVGAEEYGYTF.

The chain has TRBV19 and TRBJ2-2; 14 bases match TRBD2. J lost 5 bases, V lost 3 bases, and 5 bases had no gene match. Germline loops: CDR1 LNHDA, CDR2 SQIVND (reference sequence). The CDR3 is 17 residues long. This CDR3 reads CASSMTSGRAGTGELFF. The CDR3, as DNA: TGTGCCAGTAGTATGACTAGCGGGAGGGCCGGTACCGGGGAGCTGTTTTTT.

The rearrangement uses TRBV3-1 (or the pseudogene TRBV3-2) and TRBJ2-7; D may be TRBD2 (5 bases). Deletions cut 0 bases from V and 0 bases from J, with 12 bases between. CDR1 is LGHDT and CDR2 is YNNKEL in the germline V gene (reference sequence). CDR3 length equals 16 residues. DNA for the CDR3: TGTGCCAGCAGCCAAGATTACGGGGTCCGCTCCTACGAGCAGTACTTC. It specifies CASSQDYGVRSYEQYF.

This clone came up once. This sequence joins TRBV11-2 and TRBJ1-6; D is uncertain. The CDR3 loop spans 15 amino acids. Germline CDR1 is SGHAT and CDR2 is FQNNGV. V shed 5 bases and J shed 7 bases, with 15 bases lying between them. In DNA, the CDR3 is TGTGCCAGCAGCCCCTTCTCAGCAGCGAATTCACCCCTCCACTTT. Protein sequence: CASSPFSAANSPLHF. Looking up the rest from reference TRBV11-2 and TRBJ1-6 gives the full variable domain: EAGVAQSPRYKIIEKRQSVAFWCNPISGHATLYWYQQILGQGPKLLIQFQNNGVVDDSQLPKDRFSAERLKGVDSTLKIQPAKLEDSAVYLCASSPFSAANSPLHFGNGTRLTVT.

The gene calls are TRBV2 and TRBJ1-1, with a tentative D call TRBD1 (5 bases). V was clipped by 7 bases and J by 4 bases, with 13 bases between them. CDR3 length equals 13 residues. CDR1 and CDR2 (germline): SNHLY, FYNNEI. The CDR3: CASKIREVTEAFF. The CDR3, as DNA: TGTGCCAGCAAGATCAGGGAAGTCACTGAAGCTTTCTTT.

The chain is built from TRBV6-7 and TRBJ2-7, with 9 positions matching TRBD2. TRBV6-7 is sorted into the ORF group, with uncertain function. Unmatched junction bases numbered 15, after V lost 11 bases and J lost 4 bases. The CDR3 has 15 amino acids. CDR3 in amino acids: CALHLGGRAGYEQYF. The DNA of the CDR3 is TGTGCCCTACACCTAGGCGGGAGGGCCGGGTACGAGCAGTACTTC.

V usage is TRBV2 and J usage is TRBJ1-3, with 7 bases fitting TRBD1. The V and J ends lost 1 base and 0 bases, in that order; junction bases with no gene match: 3. The germline V gene has CDR1 SNHLY and CDR2 FYNNEI. This CDR3 is built from 16 residues. The CDR3 nucleotides read TGTGCCAGCAGTGAAGAGACAGGGCTCTCTGGAAACACCATATATTTT. Translating gives CASSEETGLSGNTIYF.

V usage is TRBV6-5 and J usage is TRBJ2-7; unclear D gene. The germline gives CDR1 MNHEY, CDR2 SVGAGI. The CDR3 spans 14 residues. The V end lost 5 bases, the J end lost 4 bases, and 15 bases lay between the germline ends. The CDR3: CASSKLDTGYEQYF. The CDR3 DNA reads TGTGCCAGCAGTAAACTTGACACTGGGTACGAGCAGTACTTC.

The chain links TRBV4-2 to TRBJ1-1; weak D call: TRBD1 (6 bases). Germline CDR1 is LGHNA and CDR2 is YNFKEQ. The V end lost 1 base, the J end lost 4 bases, and 22 bases lay between the germline ends. This CDR3 comprises 18 residues. The chain's CDR3 is CASSQGRLQGIGSTEAFF. CDR3 nucleotides: TGTGCCAGCAGCCAAGGCCGACTACAGGGAATTGGAAGCACTGAAGCTTTCTTT.

The chain links TRBV9 to TRBJ2-7, with D possibly matching TRBD1 (5 bases). Germline V lookup: CDR1 SGDLS, CDR2 YYNGEE. CDR3 size: 13 residues. V lost 0 bases, J lost 6 bases, and 10 bases lay in between. This CDR3 is CASSVETGSEQYF. CDR3 nucleotide sequence: TGTGCCAGCAGCGTAGAAACAGGCAGCGAGCAGTACTTC.

The V gene is TRBV7-2, the J gene TRBJ2-1, with D tentatively TRBD2 (5 bases). The length of the CDR3 is 14 residues. Looked up from germline, CDR1 is SGHTA and CDR2 is FQGNSA. V dropped 5 bases and J dropped 8 bases, with 16 bases sitting between them. The CDR3 DNA reads as TGTGCCAGCAGCCCCCCGCCGCTGGGAGATGAGCAGTTCTTC. Encoded protein: CASSPPPLGDEQFF. Together with reference TRBV7-2 and TRBJ2-1, the CDR3 gives the full variable domain: GAGVSQSPSNKVTEKGKDVELRCDPISGHTALYWYRQSLGQGLEFLIYFQGNSAPDKSGLPSDRFSAERTGGSVSTLTIQRTQQEDSAVYLCASSPPPLGDEQFFGPGTRLTVL.

The rearrangement joins TRBV18 to TRBJ2-2; 9 nucleotides match TRBD1. Losses at the gene ends were 2 bases for V and 6 bases for J; bases not matched to a gene: 4. This CDR3 is built from 15 residues. Per the germline V gene, CDR1 is KGHSH and CDR2 is LQKENI. The DNA of the CDR3 is TGTGCCAGCTCACCAGGGACAGGGAGGCCCGGGGAGCTGTTTTTT. Translated: CASSPGTGRPGELFF. Full variable domain (rest looked up from reference TRBV18 and TRBJ2-2): NAGVMQNPRHLVRRRGQEARLRCSPMKGHSHVYWYRQLPEEGLKFMVYLQKENIIDESGMPKERFSAEFPKEGPSILRIQQVVRGDSAAYFCASSPGTGRPGELFFGEGSRLTVL.